The 17 T cell receptor beta chains in this list originate from one sample, sequenced in a study of cytomegalovirus exposure and HLA in healthy donors. The PCR contained 60 Vbeta and 13 Jbeta primers. Assay: immunoSEQ multiplex PCR; the TCRdb copy retains only in-frame clones and omits some. This table holds 110,000 or so clones, around three quarters found once. Sequences were obtained from PBMCs. Source of these receptors: a man between 18 and 35 years old in good health and CMV-seropositive.

In DNA, the CDR3 is TGTGCCAGCAGCCTATCTCATGAGACCCAGTACTTC. Protein: CASSLSHETQYF. The chain has TRBV7-9 and TRBJ2-5; D unresolved. V was pared by 5 bases and J by 5 bases, with 9 bases between. This CDR3 region has 12 residues. Germline V gene lookup returns CDR1 SEHNR and CDR2 FQNEAQ (reference sequence).

This clone was picked up a small number of times. V gene TRBV4-1 combines with J gene TRBJ2-1; 7 nucleotides match TRBD2. The length of the CDR3 is 16 residues. Per the germline V gene, CDR1 is MGHRA and CDR2 is YSYEKL. The J segment lost 9 bases and the V segment lost 0 bases, leaving 11 bases of the junction unmatched. CDR3 residues: CASSQDPGGSLREQFF. CDR3 sequence (DNA): TGCGCCAGCAGCCAAGATCCTGGCGGGAGTCTACGTGAGCAGTTCTTC.

The J gene is TRBJ2-5, the V gene TRBV9; possibly TRBD2 for D (5 bases). There are 14 residues in the CDR3. Germline values: CDR1 SGDLS, CDR2 YYNGEE. The ends were cut back, 3 bases at V and 1 base at J, with 10 bases in the middle. The CDR3: CASSGSGSQETQYF. In DNA, the CDR3 is TGTGCCAGCAGCGGCTCGGGGAGCCAAGAGACCCAGTACTTC.

This chain joins TRBV28 and TRBJ1-1; 8 nucleotides line up with TRBD1. Germline-derived CDR1 and CDR2 are MDHEN and SYDVKM. V lost 5 bases, J lost 3 bases, and 8 bases stayed unmatched. The CDR3 loop spans 15 amino acids. The CDR3 sequence: CASSPLRGRDTEAFF. CDR3 DNA sequence: TGTGCCAGCAGTCCCCTCAGGGGGCGCGACACTGAAGCTTTCTTT.

V is TRBV5-1 and J is TRBJ2-3; weak D call: TRBD1 (6 bases). CDR1 and CDR2 from the germline V gene are SGHRS and YFSETQ. The CDR3 has 14 amino acids. V was pared by 7 bases and J by 2 bases, with 14 bases between. The chain's CDR3 is CASRNRDITDTQYF. The CDR3 DNA follows: TGCGCCAGCCGGAACAGGGACATCACAGATACGCAGTATTTT.

The rearrangement joins TRBV4-1 to TRBJ1-1; unclear D gene. The length of the CDR3 is 14 residues. The V end lost 3 bases, the J end lost 4 bases, and 12 bases lay between the germline ends. The germline V gene encodes CDR1 MGHRA and CDR2 YSYEKL. This CDR3 reads CASSQFGSSTEAFF. CDR3 coding DNA: TGCGCCAGCAGCCAGTTCGGGAGTTCCACTGAAGCTTTCTTT.

This chain links TRBV2 with TRBJ2-1; D might be TRBD2 (6 bases). The CDR3 covers 13 residues. V lost 8 bases, J lost 0 bases, and 8 bases lay in between. CDR1 and CDR2 (germline): SNHLY, FYNNEI. In DNA, the CDR3 is TGTGCCAGCGGGGGACTCTCCTACAATGAGCAGTTCTTC. Protein sequence: CASGGLSYNEQFF. Based on the CDR3 plus reference TRBV2 and TRBJ2-1, the full variable domain is EPEVTQTPSHQVTQMGQEVILRCVPISNHLYFYWYRQILGQKVEFLVSFYNNEISEKSEIFDDQFSVERPDGSNFTLKIRSTKLEDSAMYFCASGGLSYNEQFFGPGTRLTVL.

With respect to this clone: Other DNA variants within this sample encode the same CDR3. The chain has TRBV19 and TRBJ1-5; the D gene is possibly TRBD1 (6 bases). V was pared by 6 bases and J by 6 bases, with 6 bases between. This CDR3 is 11 amino acids long. From germline, CDR1 is LNHDA and CDR2 SQIVND (reference sequence). This CDR3 is CASSRGQPQHF. The CDR3 DNA reads as TGTGCCAGTAGCAGGGGTCAGCCCCAGCATTTT.

This sequence joins TRBV7-8 and TRBJ1-1, with 8 bases matching TRBD1. CDR3 size: 15 residues. Trimming took 5 bases from V and 3 from J; bases not matched to a gene: 8. The germline V gene encodes CDR1 SGHVS and CDR2 FQNEAQ. The CDR3 DNA is TGTGCCAGCAGCCCCAGGGGGCCGACCTACACTGAAGCTTTCTTT. Translated, it gives CASSPRGPTYTEAFF.

V and J are TRBV23-1 and TRBJ2-4; possible D gene TRBD1, 6 bases. TRBV23-1 falls under the ORF class, with uncertain function. The CDR3 runs to 15 residues. The V end was cut by 3 bases, the J end by 1 base, with 10 bases between. CDR3 in amino acids: CASSQQGLAKNIQYF. CDR3 DNA sequence: TGCGCCAGCAGTCAGCAGGGGTTGGCCAAAAACATTCAGTACTTC.

This sequence joins TRBV13 and TRBJ2-3; 8 bases line up with TRBD2. The germline CDR1 and CDR2 sequences are PRHDT and FYEKMQ (reference sequence). The CDR3 runs 15 residues. Losses at the gene ends were 4 bases for V and 2 bases for J; bases not matched to a gene: 5. The CDR3, as DNA: TGTGCCAGCAGCTCCACTAGCGGTAACACAGATACGCAGTATTTT. Protein product: CASSSTSGNTDTQYF.

The rearrangement uses TRBV6-1 and TRBJ1-2; D not resolved. Germline-derived CDR1 and CDR2 are MNHNS and SASEGT. V was shortened by 5 bases and J by 7 bases, with 17 bases between the two germline ends. This CDR3 region has 14 residues. The CDR3 nucleotides read TGTGCCAGCAGTCCTCCGACATGGATCGGTGGCTACACCTTC. Protein product: CASSPPTWIGGYTF.

The chain uses TRBV5-6 and TRBJ1-1, with D unresolved. The CDR3 loop spans 13 amino acids. Trimming pared 4 bases from V and 5 bases from J, leaving 12 bases between. The germline gives CDR1 SGHDT, CDR2 YYEEEE. In DNA, the CDR3 is TGTGCCAGCAGCACTCACGCGGGGACTGAAGCTTTCTTT. Amino acids: CASSTHAGTEAFF.

V usage is TRBV5-4 and J usage is TRBJ2-3, with 10 bases fitting TRBD2. Germline V gene lookup returns CDR1 SGHNT and CDR2 YYREEE (reference sequence). This CDR3 is built from 15 residues. Trimming at V came to 4 bases and at J to 6 bases, leaving 8 bases not matched to a gene. The CDR3 region is CASSALAGEKDTQYF. The CDR3 DNA reads TGTGCCAGCAGCGCTCTAGCGGGAGAAAAGGATACGCAGTATTTT.

This chain uses TRBV27 with TRBJ2-1, with TRBD1 matching over 9 bases. This CDR3 comprises 15 residues. Trimming cost V 6 bases and J 5 bases; bases outside gene matches: 8. Germline V gene data show CDR1 as MNHEY and CDR2 as SMNVEV (reference sequence). Here the CDR3 reads CASSLGTGPHNEQFF. CDR3 nucleotide sequence: TGTGCCAGCAGCCTAGGGACAGGGCCACACAATGAGCAGTTCTTC.

The CDR3 loop reads CASLGTGDSQYF. CDR3 DNA sequence: TGTGCCAGCTTAGGAACGGGAGACTCTCAGTACTTC. The genes are TRBV18 and TRBJ2-4, with D possibly matching TRBD2 (6 bases). Trimming removed 7 bases from V and 12 bases from J, with 16 bases in between. The CDR3 totals 12 residues. Germline V gene data show CDR1 as KGHSH and CDR2 as LQKENI.

This clone came up once. The chain is built from TRBV6-5 and TRBJ2-1, with D uncertain. The CDR3 runs 15 residues. The V gene lost 2 bases and the J gene lost 5 bases, with 13 bases spanning the gap. Germline CDR1 and CDR2: MNHEY and SVGAGI. The CDR3 spells CASSYQTEHHNEQFF. CDR3 bases: TGTGCCAGCAGTTACCAGACTGAACACCACAATGAGCAGTTCTTC.